The T cell receptor beta chain under discussion was sequenced for a study of breast tumors, draining lymph nodes, adjacent tissues. Study outcomes and limitations: Most tumor T cells seemingly derive from lymph node, then expand in tumor. Tumor and nontumor repertoires were significantly more similar in luminal-like than in basal-like breast cancer.

TCRdb reprocessed the multiplex PCR reads with MiXCR, giving one entry per CDR3 protein. The sample consists of roughly 120,000 distinct CDR3 sequences, about 20% of them appearing once. Breast cancer patients provided tissue from their axillary draining lymph nodes. This clonotype was counted at least ten times. Its antigen is currently unknown. Per germline, CDR1 MNHEY and CDR2 SVGEGT. Trimming cost V 6 bases and J 4 bases; bases outside gene matches: 12. The length of the CDR3 is 16 residues. The sequencing input was axillary lymph node tissue. The clonotype was recovered from a female donor with breast cancer. Some clones in this sample may be carry-over from other donors' samples. The genes are TRBV6-2 or TRBV6-3 and TRBJ2-5; 9 bases align to TRBD2. The CDR3 protein is CASRTFWRGGGETQYF. Here the CDR3 DNA reads TGTGCCAGCAGAACTTTTTGGCGGGGGGGCGGAGAGACCCAGTACTTC.